This is a list of T cell receptor beta chains from one sample in a study of blood T cell repertoires in COVID-19. Libraries were prepared by immunoSEQ multiplex PCR; TCRdb keeps only in-frame clonotypes and omits some of them. Of 75,000 to 95,000 clones in the sample, 85% to 90% were seen once. The sequencing input was peripheral blood. These receptors originate from a human donor in a cohort sampled during active COVID-19. Both conserved end residues are part of each CDR3. The order of the fields is J gene, D gene, V gene, clone size, CDR3 DNA, CDR3 protein. D genes are given only for firm matches. Rows may omit the clone size; those that give it use once, few, many or a size class.

J gene: TRBJ2-7
D gene: TRBD1
V gene: TRBV12-3/TRBV12-4
clone size: -
CDR3 DNA: TGTGCCAGCACCATGGGACAGGGACTTTACTTC
CDR3 protein: CASTMGQGLYF

J gene: TRBJ2-3
D gene: -
V gene: TRBV11-3
clone size: -
CDR3 DNA: TGTGCCAGCAGCTTAGACGGGAGTGGGGATACGCAGTATTTT
CDR3 protein: CASSLDGSGDTQYF

J gene: TRBJ2-3
D gene: -
V gene: TRBV2
clone size: -
CDR3 DNA: TGTGCCAGCAGGATACGGGGGTTGGGCACAGATACGCAGTATTTT
CDR3 protein: CASRIRGLGTDTQYF

J gene: TRBJ2-1
D gene: -
V gene: TRBV4-1
clone size: few
CDR3 DNA: TGCGCCAGCAGCCAGACAGGTCGCTCCTACAATGAGCAGTTCTTC
CDR3 protein: CASSQTGRSYNEQFF

J gene: TRBJ2-2
D gene: TRBD2
V gene: TRBV28
clone size: -
CDR3 DNA: TGTGCCAGCAGTTTTGGCGGGAGCGGGGGCGGGGAGCTGTTTTTT
CDR3 protein: CASSFGGSGGGELFF

J gene: TRBJ2-7
D gene: -
V gene: TRBV7-8
clone size: -
CDR3 DNA: TGTGCCAGCAGCTTACTTGCCAGTCCCTACGAGCAGTACTTC
CDR3 protein: CASSLLASPYEQYF

J gene: TRBJ2-7
D gene: -
V gene: TRBV2
clone size: -
CDR3 DNA: TGTGCCAGCACCTCTAGCTATAGCTCCTACGAGCAGTACTTC
CDR3 protein: CASTSSYSSYEQYF

J gene: TRBJ2-7
D gene: TRBD1
V gene: TRBV3-1/TRBV3-2
clone size: -
CDR3 DNA: TGTGCCAGCGGAAGACAGGGCGGCTACGAGCAGTACTTC
CDR3 protein: CASGRQGGYEQYF

J gene: TRBJ1-2
D gene: -
V gene: TRBV4-1
clone size: -
CDR3 DNA: TGCGCCAGCAGCCAAGATCAGGAGACAGTAATCTATGGCTACACCTTC
CDR3 protein: CASSQDQETVIYGYTF

J gene: TRBJ2-3
D gene: -
V gene: TRBV24-1
clone size: -
CDR3 DNA: TGTGCCGCGGGCGGGGCCTCGGGGGCAGATACGCAGTATTTT
CDR3 protein: CAAGGASGADTQYF

J gene: TRBJ1-1
D gene: -
V gene: TRBV9
clone size: -
CDR3 DNA: TGTGCCAGCAGCGCGGGCGGGGGAGAGCAGGCTGAAGCTTTCTTT
CDR3 protein: CASSAGGGEQAEAFF

J gene: TRBJ1-3
D gene: TRBD1
V gene: TRBV11-3
clone size: -
CDR3 DNA: TGTGCCAGCAGCTCGGGACAGGGGGCTGGAAACACCATATATTTT
CDR3 protein: CASSSGQGAGNTIYF

J gene: TRBJ1-2
D gene: -
V gene: TRBV6-5
clone size: -
CDR3 DNA: TGTGCCAGCAGTTACTCGGGGGGTGACTATGGCTACACCTTC
CDR3 protein: CASSYSGGDYGYTF

J gene: TRBJ2-6
D gene: -
V gene: TRBV14
clone size: -
CDR3 DNA: TGTGCCAGCAGCCAAGTCCGGGGTAGGGCCTCTGGGGCCAACGTCCTGACTTTC
CDR3 protein: CASSQVRGRASGANVLTF

J gene: TRBJ2-1
D gene: TRBD2
V gene: TRBV19
clone size: -
CDR3 DNA: TGTGCCAGTAGGCATGGGGCGGGGGACTACAATGAGCAGTTCTTC
CDR3 protein: CASRHGAGDYNEQFF

J gene: TRBJ2-5
D gene: -
V gene: TRBV28
clone size: -
CDR3 DNA: TGTGCCAGCAGTCCCTTCGGAGAGACCCAGTACTTC
CDR3 protein: CASSPFGETQYF

J gene: TRBJ2-7
D gene: -
V gene: TRBV11-1
clone size: -
CDR3 DNA: TGTGCCAGCAGCTTGGGCCAGGTACCCCGCGAGCAGTACTTC
CDR3 protein: CASSLGQVPREQYF

J gene: TRBJ2-5
D gene: TRBD2
V gene: TRBV5-6
clone size: -
CDR3 DNA: TGTGCCAGCAGCCCCTCTAGCGGGGGGAAAGAGACCCAGTACTTC
CDR3 protein: CASSPSSGGKETQYF

J gene: TRBJ1-5
D gene: TRBD1
V gene: TRBV15
clone size: -
CDR3 DNA: TGTGCCACCAGCCCACCCCGGGACAGGCTTTCTTATAGCAATCAGCCCCAGCATTTT
CDR3 protein: CATSPPRDRLSYSNQPQHF

J gene: TRBJ1-2
D gene: TRBD1
V gene: TRBV27
clone size: -
CDR3 DNA: TGTGCCAGCAGACGGACAGGGGGCTACTATGGCTACACCTTC
CDR3 protein: CASRRTGGYYGYTF

J gene: TRBJ2-2
D gene: -
V gene: TRBV5-1
clone size: once
CDR3 DNA: TGCGCCAGCAGCCCACTGGACCGCGGAGGGACCGGGGAGCTGTTTTTT
CDR3 protein: CASSPLDRGGTGELFF

J gene: TRBJ2-7
D gene: -
V gene: TRBV19
clone size: -
CDR3 DNA: TGTGCCACCAGCAGGCAGTCTAACGAGCAGTACTTC
CDR3 protein: CATSRQSNEQYF

J gene: TRBJ2-7
D gene: TRBD1
V gene: TRBV7-9
clone size: -
CDR3 DNA: TGTGCCAGCAGCGAGAAGACAGGGGGCAGCTACGAGCAGTACTTC
CDR3 protein: CASSEKTGGSYEQYF

J gene: TRBJ2-1
D gene: TRBD2
V gene: TRBV5-1
clone size: -
CDR3 DNA: TGCGCCAGCAGCTTGGCCGGGACTAGCGGGTTCAATGAGCAGTTCTTC
CDR3 protein: CASSLAGTSGFNEQFF

J gene: TRBJ2-2
D gene: TRBD1
V gene: TRBV18
clone size: -
CDR3 DNA: TGTGCCAGCTCACCTCCACTGGCGTACAGGGGGTCCACCGGGGAGCTGTTTTTT
CDR3 protein: CASSPPLAYRGSTGELFF

J gene: TRBJ1-1
D gene: -
V gene: TRBV5-6
clone size: -
CDR3 DNA: TGTGCCAGCAGCTTGGTTGGGCAGGGGTTCACTGAAGCTTTCTTT
CDR3 protein: CASSLVGQGFTEAFF

J gene: TRBJ2-5
D gene: TRBD2
V gene: TRBV5-1
clone size: -
CDR3 DNA: TGCGCCAGCAGCACCCGGACTAGCGGGGGGGCACCAGAGACCCAGTACTTC
CDR3 protein: CASSTRTSGGAPETQYF

J gene: TRBJ2-2
D gene: TRBD1
V gene: TRBV9
clone size: -
CDR3 DNA: TGTGCCAGCAGCGTAGCGGGGACAGCAACAGCCGGGGAGCTGTTTTTT
CDR3 protein: CASSVAGTATAGELFF

J gene: TRBJ1-2
D gene: -
V gene: TRBV4-1
clone size: -
CDR3 DNA: TGCGCCAGCAGCCAAGATAGAAGCGTCAACTATGGCTACACCTTC
CDR3 protein: CASSQDRSVNYGYTF

J gene: TRBJ2-1
D gene: TRBD1
V gene: TRBV5-1
clone size: -
CDR3 DNA: TGCGCCAGCAGCTCGGACAGGTCCTCCTACAATGAGCAGTTCTTC
CDR3 protein: CASSSDRSSYNEQFF